This T cell receptor (beta chain) originates from a study of control samples from healthy donors and cancer patients. Only in-frame clones appear in the TCRdb table, and some are missing; sequencing was by immunoSEQ multiplex PCR. The table has 150,000 or so clones, about 93% seen once. The CDR3 runs 17 residues. V shed 4 bases, J shed 7 bases, and the junction held 16 bases outside the gene matches. Germline CDR1 reads SGDLS; CDR2 reads YYNGEE. V usage is TRBV9 and J usage is TRBJ2-2, with 7 bases lining up with TRBD1. The clonotype was recovered from a woman aged 25 to 39 in good health. Specimen: blood. The CDR3: CASSSPLVGQVLGELFF. CDR3 coding DNA: TGTGCCAGCAGCTCCCCCCTCGTAGGACAGGTTCTCGGGGAGCTGTTTTTT. The complete variable domain, with remaining parts taken from reference TRBV9 and TRBJ2-2, reads DSGVTQTPKHLITATGQRVTLRCSPRSGDLSVYWYQQSLDQGLQFLIQYYNGEERAKGNILERFSAQQFPDLHSELNLSSLELGDSALYFCASSSPLVGQVLGELFFGEGSRLTVL.